This entry features one T cell receptor beta chain sequence. V was clipped by 3 bases and J by 2 bases, with 12 bases between them. The germline V gene has CDR1 SGHTA and CDR2 FQGNSA. This CDR3 has 15 residues. This entry belongs to a study of blood T cell repertoires in COVID-19. Across the whole study: Whether acute or convalescent, the COVID-19 samples came from the United States, Italy and Spain. PBMCs, B-cell-depleted T cells, or T cells provided the cDNA or gDNA that made up the material.

Sequencing used immunoSEQ multiplex PCR; TCRdb keeps in-frame clones, though not all of them. The sample records about 230,000 clones, approximately 81% being singletons. The V and J genes are TRBV7-2 and TRBJ2-3; tentative D call: TRBD2 (5 bases). This clonotype was obtained from a woman aged 80 or older with acute or convalescent COVID-19. Source material: peripheral blood. This chain's CDR3 is CASSFVERITDTQYF. Written as DNA, the CDR3 is TGTGCCAGCAGCTTTGTCGAGCGGATCACAGATACGCAGTATTTT.